Sequencing of this TCR beta chain was carried out in a study of blood T cells in healthy people across ages (dated by TCRdb to the mid-2010s). Some background on the complete study: In model experiments, template switching captured about one uniquely barcoded TCR beta cDNA molecule for every two T cells. To avoid experimental bias, donors of different ages were randomly spread across the sequencing lanes. For two donors (one aged 18 to 29 and one aged 80 or older), the study analyzed two additional independent replicas of 1 million unique cDNA reads from the same blood draw. Donors were grouped into four age groups: young (average roughly 15 years), middle-aged (around 39), aged (approximately 58) and long-lived (82). Age-related changes in TCR beta repertoire diversity were measured in the study by deep sequencing normalized with unique cDNA molecular identifiers.

Worth noting for this clonotype: Its recognized antigen is unknown. The record has no base qualities; no much larger clone is one base away.

The library relied on 5' RACE. TCRdb records Illumina HiSeq 2500 as the sequencer. A second about 7 to 11 cycle PCR used a sample-barcoded 5' primer and a J-beta primer mix. A unique molecular identifier was introduced onto each TCR beta cDNA molecule by a template-switch 5' adaptor carrying 12 random nucleotides. Each sample yielded at least 2.5 million CDR3-containing paired-end reads. All of the RNA was converted into first-strand cDNA using the Mint cDNA synthesis kit, with a TRBC-specific oligonucleotide serving as the primer. All cDNA was treated with uracil-DNA glycosylase and then went through a first 18-cycle PCR with the universal primers M1SS and BC2_uni_R. The paper's data handling went like this. Each sample was normalized by randomly selecting 1 million high-quality reads, each carrying a distinct molecular identifier. Reads with shared molecular identifiers were discarded instead of being binned into consensus sequences. MiTCR, with a Q25 quality threshold and the strictest error-elimination algorithm, was used for CDR3 identification, clonotype clustering and error correction. A nonparametric unseen species model with Euler transformation was used to estimate a lower bound on total TCR beta diversity. The public reads were reprocessed in TCRdb via fastp at Q25 and MiXCR, keeping in-frame beta chains. Merged by CDR3 protein, the rows form single entries marked with the most common genes and DNA. TCRdb's processing, not the authors' own work, is the source of the V and J calls. Present in this sample are 800,000 to 950,000 distinct CDR3 sequences, 45% to 50% of which were seen just once. 13% of the sample is held by the ten biggest clonotypes.

Systemically healthy Caucasian individuals from Russia, some 40 in total and aged about 6 to 100 years, were included as donors. Each donor gave approximately 9.3 milliliters of peripheral blood, collected into EDTA-treated Vacutainer tubes. Ficoll-Paque density-gradient centrifugation was used to isolate PBMCs, with at least 7 million per sample. Trizol reagent was used to extract total RNA from PBMCs, with at least 5 micrograms per sample. Naive CD45RAhigh/CD27high T cell percentages were measured by flow cytometry on a PBMC aliquot from every donor. CDR1 and CDR2, looked up from the germline V gene, are MNHEY and SVGAGI. V is pared back by 5 bases and J by 4 bases, with 17 bases lying between the germline termini. The CDR3, from cysteine to phenylalanine, totals 15 residues. The DNA shown is the 45-base CDR3, in frame from base 1. Summary of the overall study and its limitations: Because the CMV infection status of the donors was unknown, age-related changes in expanded clonotypes may potentially have been confounded. The percentage of naive T cells measured by flow cytometry correlated strongly with observed TCR beta diversity. Compared with the aged group, the long-lived group had more naive CD4+ T cells, fewer expanded clones and increased TCR diversity, suggesting age selection. Total diversity estimates from one million sequenced T cells were considered lower bounds and underestimates. Observed TCR beta diversity per million T cells fell roughly linearly with age, and a significant reduction was already apparent by age about 43. Bulk unsorted PBMC profiling prevented conclusive comparison of naive and antigen-experienced compartments.

This receptor was identified in a man younger than 45 in good health. What was sequenced was blood. This chain is built from TRBV6-5 and TRBJ1-2, with a weak D call of TRBD1 (6 bases match). The DNA sequence is given as TGTGCCAGCAGTCCCGAGAACACAGGGCCCTATGGCTACACCTTC. Translated, this is CASSPENTGPYGYTF.